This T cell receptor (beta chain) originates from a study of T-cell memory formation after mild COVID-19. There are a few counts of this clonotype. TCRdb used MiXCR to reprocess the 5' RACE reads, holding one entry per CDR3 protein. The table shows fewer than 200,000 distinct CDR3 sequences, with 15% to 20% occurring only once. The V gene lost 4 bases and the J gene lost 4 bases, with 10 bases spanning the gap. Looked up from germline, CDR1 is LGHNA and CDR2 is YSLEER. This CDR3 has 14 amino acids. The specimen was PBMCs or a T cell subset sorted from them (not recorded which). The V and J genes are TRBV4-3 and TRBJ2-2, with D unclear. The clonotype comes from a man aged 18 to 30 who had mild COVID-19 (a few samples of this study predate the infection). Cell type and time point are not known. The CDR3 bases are TGCGCCAGCAGCCGAACACCGCCCACCGGGGAGCTGTTTTTT. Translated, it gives CASSRTPPTGELFF.